Listed here are 31 T cell receptor beta chains from one sample, sequenced in a study of response to subunit inactivated influenza vaccine. TCRdb processed the RT-PCR reads anew with MiXCR; each CDR3 protein has one entry. The sample has about 580,000 distinct CDR3 sequences, about 15% seen once. The sequencing used PBMCs from blood, collected roughly 13 days after vaccination. Every receptor here comes from a man between 45 and 60 years old who received an inactivated influenza vaccine.

This clonotype was observed a few times. The gene calls are TRBV7-2 and TRBJ2-1; D uncertain. Per the germline V gene, CDR1 is SGHTA and CDR2 is FQGNSA. Trimming cost V 5 bases and J 0 bases, with 11 bases left between them. CDR3 length: 15 residues. In DNA form, the CDR3 reads TGTGCCAGCAGCATCGACACCCGCTCCTACAATGAGCAGTTCTTC. Residues: CASSIDTRSYNEQFF.

The chain couples TRBV3-1 to TRBJ2-1, with D unclear. V shed 0 bases and J shed 5 bases, with 11 bases lying between them. This CDR3 region has 15 residues. Germline V gene lookup returns CDR1 LGHDT and CDR2 YNNKEL (reference sequence). The CDR3 sequence: CASSQEAPTDNEQFF. The DNA for the CDR3 is TGTGCCAGCAGCCAAGAAGCCCCGACGGACAATGAGCAGTTCTTC.

This clonotype has a handful of counts. The chain has TRBV6-1 and TRBJ2-7; 7 nucleotides agree with TRBD1. This CDR3 is built from 13 residues. Germline V gene lookup returns CDR1 MNHNS and CDR2 SASEGT. Trimming took 5 bases from V and 7 from J; bases not matched to a gene: 8. CDR3 protein: CASSKDRLGEQYF. The CDR3 coding sequence is TGTGCCAGCAGTAAGGACAGGTTGGGGGAGCAGTACTTC.

The V call is TRBV20-1, the J call TRBJ2-7; either TRBD1 or TRBD2 may fit D (5 bases each). V gave up 7 bases and J gave up 3 bases, with 16 bases separating them. Germline CDR1 reads DFQATT; CDR2 reads SNEGSKA (reference sequence). The CDR3 runs to 13 residues. The CDR3 nucleotides are TGCAGTGTCAAGGGACCCACACTCTACGAGCAGTACTTC. As protein: CSVKGPTLYEQYF.

This clonotype was recorded a few times. This chain joins TRBV7-2 and TRBJ2-7; perhaps TRBD2 as D (5 bases). The germline V and J ends were trimmed by 3 bases and 7 bases, with 13 bases remaining between them. The length of the CDR3 is 13 residues. Germline CDR1 SGHTA, CDR2 FQGNSA. CDR3 DNA sequence: TGTGCCAGCAGCTTGGGAACACGGGGAGAGCAGTACTTC. This encodes CASSLGTRGEQYF.

This sequence joins TRBV7-2 and TRBJ2-3; D may be TRBD2 (6 bases). This CDR3 contains 12 residues. Between the trimmed V and J ends, which lost 1 base and 14 bases, there was a span of 13 bases. The germline gives CDR1 SGHTA, CDR2 FQGNSA. Here the CDR3 reads CASSLVGSRRYF. CDR3 nucleotide sequence: TGTGCCAGCAGCTTAGTCGGGAGTCGAAGGTATTTT.

The rearrangement links TRBV18 to TRBJ2-1; TRBD2 matches 13 bases. The junction had 4 bases not matched to a gene; V was cut back by 2 bases and J by 9 bases. CDR1 and CDR2 (germline): KGHSH, LQKENI. The CDR3 is made up of 15 amino acids. The CDR3 DNA is TGTGCCAGCTCACCAGCGGGACTAGCGGGACTTGAGCAGTTCTTC. It translates to CASSPAGLAGLEQFF.

This chain joins TRBV5-1 and TRBJ1-2, with 7 bases identical to TRBD1. The CDR3 totals 14 residues. Germline V gene data show CDR1 as SGHRS and CDR2 as YFSETQ. With V trimmed by 0 bases and J by 7 bases, 6 bases remained unmatched. CDR3 region: CASSLELTGSGYTF. The CDR3 coding sequence is TGCGCCAGCAGCTTGGAACTGACAGGGAGTGGCTACACCTTC.

V usage is TRBV9 and J usage is TRBJ2-5; 8 bases match TRBD1. Germline loops: CDR1 SGDLS, CDR2 YYNGEE. The CDR3 covers 16 residues. V shed 3 bases, J shed 9 bases, and the junction held 16 bases outside the gene matches. CDR3 sequence reads: CASSARGQGSKSAQYF. Here the CDR3 DNA reads TGTGCCAGCAGCGCTAGAGGACAGGGTAGTAAGTCGGCCCAGTACTTC.

The table lists this clonotype with a few counts. The rearrangement uses TRBV7-2 and TRBJ2-7, with TRBD2 identical over 7 bases. Germline V gene lookup returns CDR1 SGHTA and CDR2 FQGNSA. CDR3 length: 15 residues. V lost 2 bases to trimming and J lost 0 bases; unmatched junction nucleotides: 4. CDR3 bases: TGTGCCAGCAGCTTAAGCCGGGACTACTCCTACGAGCAGTACTTC. Translated: CASSLSRDYSYEQYF.

This clonotype was counted between two and nine times. The rearrangement uses TRBV2 and TRBJ2-2; 9 bases map to TRBD2. With 2 bases clipped from V and 9 bases from J, the junction kept 7 bases outside the gene matches. The CDR3 has 15 residues. Germline CDR1 reads SNHLY; CDR2 reads FYNNEI. As DNA, the CDR3 is TGTGCCAGCAGTGAAACTAGCGGGCTCCACCGGGAGCTGTTTTTT. This translates into CASSETSGLHRELFF.

The rearrangement uses TRBV10-3 and TRBJ2-2; TRBD2 matches 13 bases. Trimming took 4 bases from V and 3 from J; bases not matched to a gene: 5. CDR3 length: 17 residues. Germline V lookup: CDR1 ENHRY, CDR2 SYGVKD. CDR3 sequence (DNA): TGTGCCATCAGTGCACTAGCGGGAGGGCCCTACACCGGGGAGCTGTTTTTT. Protein: CAISALAGGPYTGELFF.

This clonotype was counted at least ten times. The V and J genes are TRBV7-9 and TRBJ2-1; D perhaps matches TRBD1 (5 bases). This CDR3 contains 14 residues. CDR1 SEHNR and CDR2 FQNEAQ come from the germline V gene (reference sequence). The V gene lost 2 bases and the J gene lost 10 bases, with 15 bases spanning the gap. The CDR3 nucleotides are TGTGCCAGCAGCTTAACCCGGCAGGGATCCGAGCAGTTCTTC. Protein product: CASSLTRQGSEQFF.

The V gene is TRBV11-1, the J gene TRBJ2-1; 9 bases are shared with TRBD2. The CDR3 consists of 14 residues. J was trimmed by 5 bases and V by 3 bases; bases with no gene match: 2. Germline assignment: CDR1 SGHAT and CDR2 FQDESV (reference sequence). CDR3 residues: CASSFLAGNNEQFF. The CDR3 nucleotides read TGTGCCAGCAGCTTCCTAGCGGGAAACAATGAGCAGTTCTTC.

The chain has TRBV6-1 and TRBJ1-2, with 8 bases matching TRBD1. The CDR3 covers 15 residues. V lost 5 bases and J lost 8; bases outside the gene matches: 13. Germline CDR1 and CDR2: MNHNS and SASEGT. This chain's CDR3 is CASSPRDRSSGGYTF. The CDR3 DNA is TGTGCCAGCAGTCCCCGGGACAGGTCCTCTGGGGGCTACACCTTC.

This chain joins TRBV6-1 and TRBJ2-1; 9 positions match TRBD2. Germline lookup yields CDR1 MNHNS and CDR2 SASEGT. V lost 5 bases and J lost 0; bases outside the gene matches: 5. The CDR3 has 16 residues. The CDR3 here is CASSRLAESSYNEQFF. As DNA, the CDR3 is TGTGCCAGCAGTCGACTAGCGGAGAGCTCCTACAATGAGCAGTTCTTC.

The CDR3 region has the DNA TGCAGCGCTGAGGACAGACTTAACAATGAGCAGTTCTTC. Amino acids: CSAEDRLNNEQFF. V is TRBV29-1 and J is TRBJ2-1; possibly TRBD1 for D (6 bases). V was clipped by 7 bases and J by 5 bases, with 15 bases between them. The CDR3 extends over 13 amino acids. Germline CDR1 and CDR2: SQVTM and ANQGSEA.

In its sample, this clonotype was seen a few times. This CDR3 reads CASSFQGDRNQPQHF. CDR3 bases: TGTGCCAGCAGTTTTCAAGGGGACCGCAATCAGCCCCAGCATTTT. The V and J genes are TRBV28 and TRBJ1-5; TRBD1 might be the D (5 bases). The CDR3 is made up of 15 amino acids. Germline CDR1 and CDR2: MDHEN and SYDVKM. Trimming removed 3 bases at V and 2 bases at J, with 11 bases between.

This clonotype was recorded many times. The rearrangement links TRBV7-2 to TRBJ1-5; D perhaps matches TRBD1 (6 bases). The CDR3 sequence is 15 residues long. V dropped 5 bases and J dropped 5 bases, with 16 bases sitting between them. CDR1 SGHTA and CDR2 FQGNSA come from the germline V gene. The DNA of the CDR3 is TGTGCCAGCAGCCGGGGGGGGGCTCAGCATCAGCCCCAGCATTTT. Residues: CASSRGGAQHQPQHF.

There are many counts of this clonotype. The V gene is TRBV5-1, the J gene TRBJ1-1; D not resolved. There are 15 residues in the CDR3. With 4 bases removed from V and 1 base from J, the gap between germline ends came to 14 bases. Germline V CDR1 and CDR2: SGHRS, YFSETQ. The CDR3 loop is CASSPSLPWNTEAFF. Written as DNA, the CDR3 is TGCGCCAGCAGCCCGTCCCTCCCTTGGAACACTGAAGCTTTCTTT.

There are many counts of this clonotype. The rearrangement joins TRBV12-3 or TRBV12-4 to TRBJ2-7; no reliable D call. Between the trimmed V and J ends, which lost 6 bases and 1 base, there was a span of 10 bases. CDR3 length: 13 residues. CDR3 sequence (DNA): TGTGCCAGCAGCTTGGCGGCGTCCTACGAGCAGTACTTC. Its protein product is CASSLAASYEQYF.

The sample holds many counts of this clonotype. This chain uses TRBV12-3 or TRBV12-4 with TRBJ2-1, with 7 bases identical to TRBD1. Trimming removed 5 bases from V and 9 bases from J; junction bases left unmatched: 16. CDR3 length: 16 amino acids. The CDR3 loop reads CASSPGPGQFVGEQFF. The CDR3 DNA is TGTGCCAGCAGTCCTGGACCGGGACAGTTCGTGGGTGAGCAGTTCTTC.

J is TRBJ2-7 and V is TRBV29-1; 7 bases agree with TRBD1. V lost 1 base, J lost 6 bases, and 12 bases stayed unmatched. The germline V gene encodes CDR1 SQVTM and CDR2 ANQGSEA. The CDR3 is made up of 15 amino acids. DNA for the CDR3: TGCAGCGTTGAAGCTATAACTACAGGGGTCGGCGAGCAGTACTTC. Its translation: CSVEAITTGVGEQYF.

This clonotype was seen a few times. V and J are TRBV5-1 and TRBJ1-2; D ambiguous. Germline values: CDR1 SGHRS, CDR2 YFSETQ. Deletions cut 3 bases from V and 4 bases from J, with 22 bases between. This CDR3 has 17 residues. CDR3 DNA sequence: TGCGCCAGCAGCTCCCGGTGGGAGGGAATGCCGGGCTATGGCTACACCTTC. Translation gives CASSSRWEGMPGYGYTF.

The chain is built from TRBV5-1 and TRBJ2-7, with D tentatively TRBD1 (5 bases). The V gene lost 0 bases and the J gene lost 0 bases, with 13 bases spanning the gap. Germline CDR1 reads SGHRS; CDR2 reads YFSETQ. The CDR3 extends over 16 amino acids. This CDR3 is CASSLAPAQASYEQYF. Here the CDR3 DNA reads TGCGCCAGCAGCTTGGCCCCGGCACAGGCCTCCTACGAGCAGTACTTC. Based on the CDR3 plus reference TRBV5-1 and TRBJ2-7, the full variable domain is KAGVTQTPRYLIKTRGQQVTLSCSPISGHRSVSWYQQTPGQGLQFLFEYFSETQRNKGNFPGRFSGRQFSNSRSEMNVSTLELGDSALYLCASSLAPAQASYEQYFGPGTRLTVT.

The chain is built from TRBV7-9 and TRBJ2-7; either TRBD1 or TRBD2 may fit D (5 bases each). CDR1 is SEHNR and CDR2 is FQNEAQ in the germline V gene (reference sequence). With 5 bases removed from V and 7 bases from J, the gap between germline ends came to 21 bases. The CDR3 has 15 residues. DNA for the CDR3: TGTGCCAGCAGCGGAAGGGACCGTTTGGGAGAGGAGCAGTACTTC. This gives the protein CASSGRDRLGEEQYF.

This clonotype has just a few counts. The chain recombines TRBV9 with TRBJ2-7; D is possibly TRBD2 (5 bases). The V gene's germline CDR1 is SGDLS and CDR2 YYNGEE. Trimming removed 4 bases from V and 3 bases from J, with 14 bases in between. The CDR3 is 14 amino acids. The CDR3 DNA follows: TGTGCCAGCAGCAAGGACTCGACTCTCTACGAGCAGTACTTC. Encoded protein: CASSKDSTLYEQYF.

CDR3 sequence: CASSLSLATGQETQYF. In nucleotides, the CDR3 is TGTGCCAGCAGTTTATCACTTGCTACAGGGCAAGAGACCCAGTACTTC. The chain combines TRBV12-3 or TRBV12-4 with TRBJ2-5; the D gene is possibly TRBD1 (6 bases). V was shortened by 2 bases and J by 2 bases, with 15 bases between the two germline ends. The CDR3 runs 16 residues.

The sample holds many counts of this clonotype. This chain joins TRBV29-1 and TRBJ2-7; 8 bases fit TRBD1. With 7 bases clipped from V and 2 bases from J, the junction kept 4 bases outside the gene matches. The CDR3 runs 12 residues. Germline lookup yields CDR1 SQVTM and CDR2 ANQGSEA. CDR3 sequence: CSATDRAYEQYF. CDR3 DNA sequence: TGCAGCGCAACGGACAGGGCCTACGAGCAGTACTTC.

This clonotype was picked up many times. The gene calls are TRBV2 and TRBJ2-2; 9 nucleotides line up with TRBD2. Germline V gene sequence: CDR1 SNHLY, CDR2 FYNNEI. V gave up 7 bases and J gave up 0 bases; unmatched junction bases: 3. The CDR3 sequence is 15 residues long. The CDR3 DNA sequence: TGTGCCAGCAAAAGGACTAGCGCGAACACCGGGGAGCTGTTTTTT. This sequence encodes CASKRTSANTGELFF.

This chain connects TRBV29-1 to TRBJ2-1; a possible D gene is TRBD1 (5 bases). CDR1 and CDR2 from the germline V gene are SQVTM and ANQGSEA. CDR3 length: 14 amino acids. The V end was cut by 3 bases, the J end by 7 bases, with 16 bases between. DNA for the CDR3: TGCAGCGTTGACTACAGGACGGATTATAATGAGCAGTTCTTC. Its translation is CSVDYRTDYNEQFF.